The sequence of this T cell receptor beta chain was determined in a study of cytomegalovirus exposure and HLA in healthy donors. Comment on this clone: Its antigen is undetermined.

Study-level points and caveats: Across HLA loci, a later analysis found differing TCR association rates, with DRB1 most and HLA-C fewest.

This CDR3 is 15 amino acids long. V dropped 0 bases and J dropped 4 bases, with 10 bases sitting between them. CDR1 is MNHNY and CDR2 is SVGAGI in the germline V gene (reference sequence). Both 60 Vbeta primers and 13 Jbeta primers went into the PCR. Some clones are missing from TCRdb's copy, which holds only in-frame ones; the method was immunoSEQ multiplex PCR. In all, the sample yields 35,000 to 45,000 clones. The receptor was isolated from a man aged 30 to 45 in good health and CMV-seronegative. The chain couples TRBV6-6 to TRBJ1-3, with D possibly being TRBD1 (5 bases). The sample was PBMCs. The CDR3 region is CASSYSPREGNTIYF. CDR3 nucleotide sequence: TGTGCCAGCAGTTACTCGCCCAGGGAAGGAAACACCATATATTTT.